This T cell receptor beta chain was sequenced during a study of blood T cells in healthy people across ages. Study outcomes and limitations: Older age coincided with a roughly linear decline in TCR beta diversity per million T cells.

The CDR3 is made up of 14 amino acids. Per the germline V gene, CDR1 is DFQATT and CDR2 is SNEGSKA (reference sequence). A second PCR of roughly 6 to 12 cycles used a sample-barcoded 5' primer and a J-beta primer mix. TCRdb re-derived calls from the 5' RACE reads in MiXCR, one entry per CDR3 protein. Counted here are 1 million or so distinct CDR3 sequences, around 43% occurring once; the ten biggest clones make up about 19%. As concerns this clonotype: Its antigen is currently unknown.

The sequencing input was blood. This chain joins TRBV20-1 and TRBJ2-5; no definite D call. The last part of the DNA fits TRBJ2-1 better; the J call may be wrong. The receptor was derived from a woman aged 60-75 years in good health. The CDR3 DNA is TGCAGTGCTAGCCCCGCCGCCATTCAAGAGACCCAGTTCTTC. Translating it yields CSASPAAIQETQFF.